This section outlines one TCR beta chain sequence together with its context. Germline V lookup: CDR1 LGHNA, CDR2 YNFKEQ. The V end lost 0 bases, the J end lost 1 base, and 6 bases lay between the germline ends. CDR3 length: 14 amino acids. This record belongs to a study of blood T cell repertoires in COVID-19. Study background: The United States, Italy and Spain supplied acute and convalescent COVID-19 samples. PBMCs, B-cell-depleted T cells, or T cells were the source of the cDNA or gDNA that made up the material.

Original data processing: Amplification from reference gene primers served as the basis for estimated nucleated cell counts. Here immunoSEQ multiplex PCR was the method, and the copy in TCRdb shows in-frame clones only, minus some. The DNA was the basis for D and trimming; V, J and clone size are from that table. The table lists almost 250,000 clones, about 89% of them singletons. J is TRBJ1-2 and V is TRBV4-2; D unresolved. The clonotype was recovered from a woman aged 55-69 years who had recovered from COVID-19. The sample consisted of peripheral blood. The CDR3 loop reads CASSQEFLNYGYTF. The CDR3 DNA reads TGTGCCAGCAGCCAAGAATTCCTTAACTATGGCTACACCTTC.